This is a list of T cell receptor beta chains from one sample in a study of tumor and adjacent non-tumor tissue in lung cancer. TCRdb reprocessed the multiplex PCR reads via MiXCR and lists one record per CDR3 protein. The sample holds around 70,000 distinct CDR3 sequences, more than 70% seen once. Input material: lung tumor tissue. Receptors originate from a man in his sixties with non-small cell lung cancer. The CDR3 runs from the conserved cysteine through the conserved F or W. Each record gives: CDR3 DNA, CDR3 protein, J gene, D gene, V gene, clone size. A D gene is named only where the DNA matches it firmly. Size values are once, few and many counts, or a class for expanded clones, and some rows have none.

cdr3_nt: TGTGCCAGAATGGGAAGGAGCGGGCTTAACAATGAGCAGTTCTTC
cdr3_aa: CARMGRSGLNNEQFF
j_call: TRBJ2-1
d_call: .
v_call: TRBV13
clone_size: .

cdr3_nt: TGTAGTACTAGAGATCAACGGACTAGCTATGGGCAGTTCTTC
cdr3_aa: CSTRDQRTSYGQFF
j_call: TRBJ2-1
d_call: TRBD2
v_call: TRBV20-1
clone_size: .

cdr3_nt: TGCAGTGCTAGAGAGGGGGCGCGGAATAAGAAACAGCATTTT
cdr3_aa: CSAREGARNKKQHF
j_call: TRBJ1-5
d_call: .
v_call: TRBV20-1
clone_size: few

cdr3_nt: TGCGCCAGCGGCAACTGGGACTCCTACAAGCAGTACTTC
cdr3_aa: CASGNWDSYKQYF
j_call: TRBJ2-7
d_call: .
v_call: TRBV5-1
clone_size: once

cdr3_nt: TGCAGTACTAGAGACATTCTATCTGGAAACACCATATATTTT
cdr3_aa: CSTRDILSGNTIYF
j_call: TRBJ1-3
d_call: .
v_call: TRBV20-1
clone_size: once

cdr3_nt: TGTGCCAACAGACTGAGCCGGAACAACATATATTTT
cdr3_aa: CANRLSRNNIYF
j_call: TRBJ1-3
d_call: .
v_call: TRBV6-7
clone_size: once

cdr3_nt: TGTAGTGCTGGCCATGAGGCCCGGGGAGATATGCAGTATTTT
cdr3_aa: CSAGHEARGDMQYF
j_call: TRBJ2-3
d_call: .
v_call: TRBV20-1
clone_size: once

cdr3_nt: TGCAGTGTTAGAGGTTTGATTAGCGGGAGGGCCTTGAAAAACTACAATGAGCAGTTATTC
cdr3_aa: CSVRGLISGRALKNYNEQLF
j_call: TRBJ2-1
d_call: TRBD2
v_call: TRBV20-1
clone_size: .

cdr3_nt: TGCAGCGTTGCCTCGGGAAGGACACAGTACTTC
cdr3_aa: CSVASGRTQYF
j_call: TRBJ2-5
d_call: .
v_call: TRBV29-1
clone_size: .

cdr3_nt: TGTGCCAGTGGCACAGATCCCCAATTGAACACAGGGGAGCTGTTTTTT
cdr3_aa: CASGTDPQLNTGELFF
j_call: TRBJ2-2
d_call: .
v_call: TRBV11-2
clone_size: .

cdr3_nt: TGCAGTGTGCATCTAGCAGGCTCCAATGAGCAGTTCTTT
cdr3_aa: CSVHLAGSNEQFF
j_call: TRBJ2-1
d_call: .
v_call: TRBV20-1
clone_size: .

cdr3_nt: TGCAGTGCTAGAGCCCTCAGGACAGGGGTTTACGAGCAGTACTTC
cdr3_aa: CSARALRTGVYEQYF
j_call: TRBJ2-7
d_call: TRBD1
v_call: TRBV20-1
clone_size: few

cdr3_nt: TGTAGTGCTAGAGGACTGGGGAACAATGTGCAATTCTTC
cdr3_aa: CSARGLGNNVQFF
j_call: TRBJ2-1
d_call: .
v_call: TRBV20-1
clone_size: once

cdr3_nt: TGTGCAAGCAGACGGGACACGAGCTTCTACGAGCAGTACTTC
cdr3_aa: CASRRDTSFYEQYF
j_call: TRBJ2-7
d_call: .
v_call: TRBV6-6
clone_size: once

cdr3_nt: TGCAGCGCTAGAAAAGGACTAGCGGGAAGACAAGAGCAGTACTTC
cdr3_aa: CSARKGLAGRQEQYF
j_call: TRBJ2-7
d_call: TRBD2
v_call: TRBV20-1
clone_size: .

cdr3_nt: TGCAGTGCCCATTTGACTAGCGGACTCACTGATACGCGGTATTTT
cdr3_aa: CSAHLTSGLTDTRYF
j_call: TRBJ2-3
d_call: TRBD2
v_call: TRBV20-1
clone_size: .

cdr3_nt: TGCAGTGAACAAGGGTCCCCTAATGAGCAGTTCTTC
cdr3_aa: CSEQGSPNEQFF
j_call: TRBJ2-1
d_call: .
v_call: TRBV29-1
clone_size: .

cdr3_nt: TGTGCCAGCAGTTTAGGGACTAGCGGGGGCAGTACAGATACGCAGTATTTT
cdr3_aa: CASSLGTSGGSTDTQYF
j_call: TRBJ2-3
d_call: TRBD2
v_call: TRBV28
clone_size: .

cdr3_nt: TGTGCCAGCAGTCTCCGGATTGGGGGAAAGGGGACAGATACGCAGTATTTT
cdr3_aa: CASSLRIGGKGTDTQYF
j_call: TRBJ2-3
d_call: .
v_call: TRBV12-3/TRBV12-4
clone_size: many

cdr3_nt: TGTGCTAGTGGTTTGGTGCCTGGGACAGGACAATTATTCGACTCCTGCGAGCAGTACTTC
cdr3_aa: CASGLVPGTGQLFDSCEQYF
j_call: TRBJ2-7
d_call: TRBD1
v_call: TRBV12-5
clone_size: .

cdr3_nt: TGTGCCAGCAGCCAAGTCCCGGGGGCCAGGGCCAAAAACATTCAGTACTTC
cdr3_aa: CASSQVPGARAKNIQYF
j_call: TRBJ2-4
d_call: .
v_call: TRBV27
clone_size: few

cdr3_nt: TGTGCCAGCAGCTCTACCGAGCGGGATCCGGGAGATACGCAGTATTTT
cdr3_aa: CASSSTERDPGDTQYF
j_call: TRBJ2-3
d_call: TRBD2
v_call: TRBV5-4
clone_size: once

cdr3_nt: TGTACCAGCAGTGAAGAGGGGCGAAGTCGATATAATTCACCCCTCCACTTT
cdr3_aa: CTSSEEGRSRYNSPLHF
j_call: TRBJ1-6
d_call: .
v_call: TRBV6-1
clone_size: .

cdr3_nt: TGCAGTGTTCTCGGGGGGTTAGCGAGCTCCTACGAGCAGTACTTC
cdr3_aa: CSVLGGLASSYEQYF
j_call: TRBJ2-7
d_call: TRBD2
v_call: TRBV20-1
clone_size: .

cdr3_nt: TGTGCTGGTGGTTTGGCCCTCTCCGGGACAGGGGGCCTCGATGAGCAGTTCTTC
cdr3_aa: CAGGLALSGTGGLDEQFF
j_call: TRBJ2-1
d_call: TRBD1
v_call: TRBV12-5
clone_size: .

cdr3_nt: TGCAGTGATAGAGACATCTGGGGGACTAGCGGGACCGAGATGGGGCTCTCCTACGAGCAGTACTTC
cdr3_aa: CSDRDIWGTSGTEMGLSYEQYF
j_call: TRBJ2-7
d_call: TRBD2
v_call: TRBV20-1
clone_size: .

cdr3_nt: TGTGTCAACAGTACTCTCTCTGACAGGAGAAACTACAATGAGCAGTTCTTC
cdr3_aa: CVNSTLSDRRNYNEQFF
j_call: TRBJ2-1
d_call: .
v_call: TRBV6-6
clone_size: few

cdr3_nt: TGCAGCATGGAGGAGAGGGCGAACATCGGGGAGCTGTTTTTT
cdr3_aa: CSMEERANIGELFF
j_call: TRBJ2-2
d_call: .
v_call: TRBV29-1
clone_size: once

cdr3_nt: TGTGTCAGCAGATTATTCCCCCAGGGCTACCAAGAGACCCAGTACTTC
cdr3_aa: CVSRLFPQGYQETQYF
j_call: TRBJ2-5
d_call: .
v_call: TRBV5-8
clone_size: .

cdr3_nt: TGTGTCAGCATACGACTTTCTGGGACTAACAATGAGCAGTTCTTC
cdr3_aa: CVSIRLSGTNNEQFF
j_call: TRBJ2-1
d_call: TRBD2
v_call: TRBV12-3/TRBV12-4
clone_size: .

cdr3_nt: TGTGTCACCAGCTTGGGACAGCCGACTTTCACCTGGGAGCTGTTTTTT
cdr3_aa: CVTSLGQPTFTWELFF
j_call: TRBJ2-2
d_call: TRBD1
v_call: TRBV5-6
clone_size: .

cdr3_nt: TGCAATGCTAGGCCGGGACAAGCAATTAGCAATCAGCCCCAGCATTTT
cdr3_aa: CNARPGQAISNQPQHF
j_call: TRBJ1-5
d_call: .
v_call: TRBV20-1
clone_size: .

cdr3_nt: TGTGCCACCGTGGGGAAACACACAGATACGCAGTATTTT
cdr3_aa: CATVGKHTDTQYF
j_call: TRBJ2-3
d_call: .
v_call: TRBV15
clone_size: few

cdr3_nt: TGCGCCAGCAGCTTGGCTGTCCGAAACACCGGGGAGCTGTTTTTT
cdr3_aa: CASSLAVRNTGELFF
j_call: TRBJ2-2
d_call: .
v_call: TRBV5-1
clone_size: .

cdr3_nt: TGTGCCAGCAGCTTACAGGGACACATTGAAGCTTCCTTT
cdr3_aa: CASSLQGHIEASF
j_call: TRBJ1-1
d_call: .
v_call: TRBV5-5
clone_size: .

cdr3_nt: TGTGCCAACAACCGGACGGGGGGGAACACTGAAGCTTTCTTT
cdr3_aa: CANNRTGGNTEAFF
j_call: TRBJ1-1
d_call: .
v_call: TRBV6-2/TRBV6-3
clone_size: .

cdr3_nt: TGTGACAGCAGTTTATCGTATAATGAGCAGTTCTTC
cdr3_aa: CDSSLSYNEQFF
j_call: TRBJ2-1
d_call: .
v_call: TRBV12-3/TRBV12-4
clone_size: once

cdr3_nt: TGTGCCAGCAATGAGGGGCAGGGGAGCACAGATACGCAGTATTTT
cdr3_aa: CASNEGQGSTDTQYF
j_call: TRBJ2-3
d_call: .
v_call: TRBV6-5
clone_size: .

cdr3_nt: TGTGCCAGTAGCCGGTGGGGAGAGCGGCCAGATAAGCAGTTTTTT
cdr3_aa: CASSRWGERPDKQFF
j_call: TRBJ2-3
d_call: .
v_call: TRBV5-5
clone_size: .

cdr3_nt: TGTACCAGCAGCTTCGCCTGGAGGCCCCTCGATGAGCAGTTCTTC
cdr3_aa: CTSSFAWRPLDEQFF
j_call: TRBJ2-1
d_call: .
v_call: TRBV5-4
clone_size: .

cdr3_nt: TGTGCCTGGAATCAACCTAGCGGGAGGAAAGGCGGGGAGCTGTTTTTT
cdr3_aa: CAWNQPSGRKGGELFF
j_call: TRBJ2-2
d_call: TRBD2
v_call: TRBV30
clone_size: many

cdr3_nt: TGTGTCAGCGGTTACTCGAGACGGGGCACCGGGGAGCTGTTTTTT
cdr3_aa: CVSGYSRRGTGELFF
j_call: TRBJ2-2
d_call: .
v_call: TRBV6-5
clone_size: few

cdr3_nt: TGTGCCAGCAGCCTAGGGACGGGGAACTCACCCCTCCACTTT
cdr3_aa: CASSLGTGNSPLHF
j_call: TRBJ1-6
d_call: .
v_call: TRBV11-2
clone_size: .